Below, 31 T cell receptor beta chains from the same sample are listed, as sequenced in a study of T cell responses to AZD1222 COVID-19 vaccine. Using immunoSEQ multiplex PCR, the repertoire was profiled, and TCRdb retains in-frame clones only, with some absent. The table lists 120,000 or so clones, 91% of them singletons, with 5.4% in the top ten. The specimen comprised peripheral blood, sampled on day 0 of AZD1222 vaccination. The receptors here all came from an adult in good health.

The chain employs TRBV19 and TRBJ1-1; D not resolved. CDR1 is LNHDA, CDR2 SQIVND, per germline (reference sequence). The CDR3 is 12 residues long. V was clipped by 9 bases and J by 10 bases, with 18 bases between them. The CDR3 reads CASGRDTLSAFF. In DNA form, the CDR3 reads TGTGCCAGCGGACGTGACACCCTCTCAGCTTTCTTT.

The rearrangement joins TRBV5-1 to TRBJ1-1, with D possibly matching TRBD1 (6 bases). Germline V gives CDR1 SGHRS, CDR2 YFSETQ. The CDR3 is made up of 13 amino acids. Trimming pared 0 bases from V and 6 bases from J, leaving 9 bases between. The CDR3 is CASSLGGQPEAFF. CDR3 bases: TGCGCCAGCAGCTTGGGGGGGCAGCCTGAAGCTTTCTTT.

A single count supports this clone. CDR3 DNA: TGTGCCAGTAGTACCGCGAGGACAGGGGGCTCACCCCTCCACTTT. Amino acids: CASSTARTGGSPLHF. This chain joins TRBV19 and TRBJ1-6; 11 positions match TRBD1. Germline CDR1 is LNHDA and CDR2 is SQIVND (reference sequence). This CDR3 has 15 amino acids. Germline trimming cut 4 bases from V and 10 bases from J; bases unmatched to any gene: 6. The variable domain in full, with the rest retrieved from reference TRBV19 and TRBJ1-6, is DGGITQSPKYLFRKEGQNVTLSCEQNLNHDAMYWYRQDPGQGLRLIYYSQIVNDFQKGDIAEGYSVSREKKESFPLTVTSAQKNPTAFYLCASSTARTGGSPLHFGNGTRLTVT.

In DNA, the CDR3 is TGTGCCAGCAGTTTAACGGGGTCGAACGAGCAGTACTTC. It encodes CASSLTGSNEQYF. The V and J genes are TRBV12-3 or TRBV12-4 and TRBJ2-7, with D perhaps TRBD2 (5 bases). Deletions cut 2 bases from V and 5 bases from J, with 10 bases between. This CDR3 has 13 amino acids.

The rearrangement links TRBV10-3 to TRBJ1-6; possible D gene TRBD1, 6 bases. V gave up 7 bases and J gave up 7 bases, with 11 bases separating them. CDR1 and CDR2 from the germline V gene are ENHRY and SYGVKD. The CDR3 consists of 13 residues. The CDR3 DNA sequence: TGTGCCATCAAGGTGGACAGAAATTCACCCCTCCACTTT. It codes for CAIKVDRNSPLHF.

This clone was observed once. Here the CDR3 reads CASSYGGGRFYEQYF. DNA for the CDR3: TGTGCCAGCAGTTATGGCGGCGGGCGATTCTACGAGCAGTACTTC. This chain joins TRBV6-5 and TRBJ2-7; a possible D gene is TRBD2 (5 bases). Trimming removed 3 bases at V and 3 bases at J, with 15 bases between. Per germline, CDR1 MNHEY and CDR2 SVGAGI. CDR3 length equals 15 residues.

V is TRBV7-9 and J is TRBJ2-1; maybe TRBD2 (5 bases). Germline CDR1 SEHNR, CDR2 FQNEAQ (reference sequence). With 5 bases removed from V and 5 bases from J, the gap between germline ends came to 19 bases. This CDR3 spans 16 amino acids. For the CDR3, the DNA is TGTGCCAGCAGCCCGCCGGTCCAGCGGAGTAACAATGAGCAGTTCTTC. It codes for CASSPPVQRSNNEQFF.

In its sample, this clone was seen a few times. The V and J genes are TRBV30 and TRBJ2-7; 9 nucleotides match TRBD1. J was trimmed by 0 bases and V by 1 base; bases with no gene match: 1. CDR1 is GTSNPN, CDR2 SVGIG, per germline (reference sequence). The CDR3 is made up of 14 amino acids. The CDR3 spells CAWSGQGDSYEQYF. The CDR3 region has the DNA TGTGCCTGGAGTGGACAGGGGGACTCCTACGAGCAGTACTTC.

The chain links TRBV5-1 to TRBJ2-3; D unclear. Per germline, CDR1 SGHRS and CDR2 YFSETQ. V was clipped by 4 bases and J by 3 bases, with 3 bases between them. The CDR3 is made up of 11 amino acids. The CDR3 here is CASSATDTQYF. CDR3 nucleotides: TGCGCCAGCAGCGCAACAGATACGCAGTATTTT. The full variable domain, completed using reference TRBV5-1 and TRBJ2-3, is KAGVTQTPRYLIKTRGQQVTLSCSPISGHRSVSWYQQTPGQGLQFLFEYFSETQRNKGNFPGRFSGRQFSNSRSEMNVSTLELGDSALYLCASSATDTQYFGPGTRLTVL.

This chain connects TRBV5-4 to TRBJ2-7; D uncertain. The CDR3 is 12 amino acids. V was clipped by 4 bases and J by 3 bases, with 8 bases between them. The germline CDR1 and CDR2 sequences are SGHNT and YYREEE (reference sequence). The CDR3 DNA sequence: TGTGCCAGCAGCCTTGACAACTACGAGCAGTACTTC. This codes for CASSLDNYEQYF.

V and J are TRBV19 and TRBJ1-2; TRBD1 matches 8 bases. V lost 7 bases and J lost 6; bases outside the gene matches: 19. Per germline, CDR1 LNHDA and CDR2 SQIVND (reference sequence). CDR3 length: 17 residues. CDR3 sequence (DNA): TGTGCCAGTAAGGGAGGGCGGACAGGGTCCATTCGGGATGGCTACACCTTC. Amino acid sequence: CASKGGRTGSIRDGYTF.

The rearrangement uses TRBV12-5 and TRBJ2-5; 7 nucleotides match TRBD1. After removal of 1 base from V and 1 base from J, the junction contained 15 bases not matched to a gene. This CDR3 is 19 amino acids long. The germline V gene encodes CDR1 LGHNT and CDR2 FRNRAP. CDR3 sequence (DNA): TGTGCTAGTGGTTTGGCTGGTAAGAGTCCCCGGGACAGCCAAGAGACCCAGTACTTC. Protein sequence: CASGLAGKSPRDSQETQYF.

V and J are TRBV5-4 and TRBJ2-3; D might be TRBD1 (5 bases). Germline V lookup: CDR1 SGHNT, CDR2 YYREEE (reference sequence). The CDR3 covers 16 residues. V dropped 4 bases and J dropped 10 bases, with 25 bases sitting between them. Here the CDR3 reads CASSLGTPTRQNPQYF. CDR3 nucleotides: TGTGCCAGCAGCCTGGGCACTCCGACCCGACAGAACCCGCAGTATTTT.

The chain employs TRBV5-4 and TRBJ2-2, with TRBD1 matching over 8 bases. The CDR3 consists of 15 residues. Germline CDR1 SGHNT, CDR2 YYREEE (reference sequence). Trimming cost V 0 bases and J 6 bases; bases outside gene matches: 4. DNA for the CDR3: TGTGCCAGCAGCTTGGACAGACAGGGGTCCGGGGAGCTGTTTTTT. It is translated as CASSLDRQGSGELFF.

The gene calls are TRBV27 and TRBJ1-2; D gene ambiguous. Trimming took 6 bases from V and 4 from J, leaving 15 bases between them. CDR1 and CDR2 (germline): MNHEY, SMNVEV (reference sequence). The CDR3 length is 14 residues. The CDR3 protein is CASSLNDGFYGYTF. CDR3 DNA: TGTGCCAGCAGCCTTAACGACGGATTCTATGGCTACACCTTC.

This chain joins TRBV29-1 and TRBJ1-1; 7 bases map to TRBD1. Germline CDR1 SQVTM, CDR2 ANQGSEA. The J segment lost 4 bases and the V segment lost 5 bases, leaving 7 bases of the junction unmatched. This CDR3 comprises 13 residues. In DNA form, the CDR3 reads TGCAGCGTTCAGACAGGGATTGGCACTGAAGCTTTCTTT. Translated: CSVQTGIGTEAFF.

In DNA, the CDR3 is TGTGCCAGTAGTATAGCGGGAGGGCCGATGGATACGCAGTATTTT. Its translation is CASSIAGGPMDTQYF. The rearrangement uses TRBV19 and TRBJ2-3, with TRBD2 matching 8 bases. The junction had 6 bases not matched to a gene; V was cut back by 1 base and J by 6 bases. The CDR3 is made up of 15 amino acids. Germline V lookup: CDR1 LNHDA, CDR2 SQIVND (reference sequence).

This clone was detected once. The V and J genes are TRBV18 and TRBJ2-2, with 10 bases lining up with TRBD1. Germline trimming cut 6 bases from V and 5 bases from J; bases unmatched to any gene: 12. CDR1 KGHSH and CDR2 LQKENI come from the germline V gene. This CDR3 is 17 amino acids long. The CDR3 protein is CASSSTGTGVGTGELFF. The CDR3 DNA follows: TGTGCCAGCTCGTCAACCGGGACAGGGGTCGGAACCGGGGAGCTGTTTTTT.

The chain uses TRBV19 and TRBJ1-5; D not resolved. This CDR3 is built from 15 residues. Germline values: CDR1 LNHDA, CDR2 SQIVND (reference sequence). Trimming removed 3 bases at V and 5 bases at J, with 14 bases between. CDR3 nucleotides: TGTGCCAGTAGTATCCGCTCGACCTTTCATCAGCCCCAGCATTTT. As protein: CASSIRSTFHQPQHF.

V and J are TRBV5-8 and TRBJ1-1; D call uncertain. Trimming shortened V by 5 bases and J by 1 base, and 9 bases separated the two germline ends. The length of the CDR3 is 13 residues. Germline V gene lookup returns CDR1 SGHTS and CDR2 YDEGEE. The CDR3 bases are TGTGCCAGCAGGGGGAAGGAGAACACTGAAGCTTTCTTT. This sequence encodes CASRGKENTEAFF.

V gene TRBV6-5 combines with J gene TRBJ2-2; TRBD1 agrees at 7 bases. This CDR3 contains 14 residues. From germline, CDR1 is MNHEY and CDR2 SVGAGI. V shed 7 bases and J 7 bases; nucleotides not matched to a gene: 9. In DNA form, the CDR3 reads TGTGCCAGCATTACATTCCAGGGGGTCGGGGAGCTGTTTTTT. Protein product: CASITFQGVGELFF.

The chain employs TRBV19 and TRBJ1-2, with TRBD1 as a possible D gene (5 bases). CDR3 length: 15 amino acids. Germline V gives CDR1 LNHDA, CDR2 SQIVND (reference sequence). Between the trimmed V and J ends, which lost 1 base and 5 bases, there was a span of 14 bases. The chain's CDR3 is CASSIGGRQGYGYTF. In nucleotides, the CDR3 is TGTGCCAGTAGTATAGGAGGAAGGCAGGGTTATGGCTACACCTTC.

This chain links TRBV10-3 with TRBJ2-1, with TRBD2 matching 8 bases. The length of the CDR3 is 13 residues. Germline-derived CDR1 and CDR2 are ENHRY and SYGVKD. V gave up 9 bases and J gave up 2 bases; unmatched junction bases: 3. The CDR3 here is CAMSGGTYNEQFF. CDR3 nucleotide sequence: TGTGCCATGAGCGGGGGAACCTACAATGAGCAGTTCTTC.

The chain couples TRBV29-1 to TRBJ2-3; D is ambiguous. This CDR3 contains 12 residues. Per germline, CDR1 SQVTM and CDR2 ANQGSEA. V lost 4 bases, J lost 0 bases, and 5 bases lay in between. CDR3 sequence reads: CSVVESTDTQYF. The DNA for the CDR3 is TGCAGCGTTGTGGAGAGCACAGATACGCAGTATTTT.

The genes are TRBV29-1 and TRBJ2-1; 11 bases are shared with TRBD2. Germline V CDR1 and CDR2: SQVTM, ANQGSEA. This CDR3 contains 14 residues. After removal of 1 base from V and 12 bases from J, the junction contained 8 bases not matched to a gene. Here the CDR3 reads CSVEASGRLLVQFF. CDR3 coding DNA: TGCAGCGTTGAAGCTAGCGGGAGGTTATTGGTGCAGTTCTTC.

This sequence joins TRBV27 and TRBJ1-5; 7 bases agree with TRBD1. The CDR3 spans 17 residues. Germline CDR1 and CDR2: MNHEY and SMNVEV (reference sequence). Trimming cost V 2 bases and J 5 bases; bases outside gene matches: 12. CDR3 protein: CASSLIGGRDVDQPQHF. In nucleotides, the CDR3 is TGTGCCAGCAGTTTAATAGGGGGCAGGGACGTTGATCAGCCCCAGCATTTT.

The chain uses TRBV7-9 and TRBJ1-1, with D perhaps TRBD1 (6 bases). Germline V gene sequence: CDR1 SEHNR, CDR2 FQNEAQ (reference sequence). Trimming removed 9 bases at V and 1 base at J, with 15 bases between. CDR3 size: 14 residues. The CDR3 spells CASIYAGANTEAFF. DNA for the CDR3: TGTGCCAGTATTTACGCGGGGGCGAACACTGAAGCTTTCTTT.

This clone was detected once. The chain employs TRBV7-9 and TRBJ1-5; TRBD1 aligns across 8 bases. This CDR3 has 15 amino acids. V dropped 5 bases and J dropped 2; count of bases not matched to a gene: 5. Germline lookup yields CDR1 SEHNR and CDR2 FQNEAQ (reference sequence). Here the CDR3 reads CASSPTTGGNQPQHF. CDR3 in DNA: TGTGCCAGCAGCCCGACGACAGGGGGCAATCAGCCCCAGCATTTT.

Only one count was recorded for this clone. This chain joins TRBV11-3 and TRBJ2-7; D could derive from TRBD1 or TRBD2 (5 bases each). Per the germline V gene, CDR1 is SGHNT and CDR2 is YENEEA. The CDR3 runs to 16 residues. The V gene lost 6 bases and the J gene lost 3 bases, with 21 bases spanning the gap. The DNA for the CDR3 is TGTGCCAGCAGTTTTGTTCCACCGGGACGGGTCTACGAGCAGTACTTC. Translated: CASSFVPPGRVYEQYF. Using reference TRBV11-3 and TRBJ2-7 for the parts outside the CDR3, the full variable domain is EAGVVQSPRYKIIEKKQPVAFWCNPISGHNTLYWYLQNLGQGPELLIRYENEEAVDDSQLPKDRFSAERLKGVDSTLKIQPAELGDSAVYLCASSFVPPGRVYEQYFGPGTRLTVT.

For this clone: Other DNA sequences in this sample translate to the same CDR3. The chain uses TRBV10-3 and TRBJ1-2; 7 bases map to TRBD1. The CDR3 consists of 15 residues. With V trimmed by 0 bases and J by 2 bases, 3 bases remained unmatched. CDR1 and CDR2 from the germline V gene are ENHRY and SYGVKD. The CDR3 bases are TGTGCCATCAGTGAGTCACAGGGGTACAACTATGGCTACACCTTC. This gives the protein CAISESQGYNYGYTF.

The J gene is TRBJ2-1, the V gene TRBV30, with 9 bases that match TRBD2. Losses at the gene ends were 2 bases for V and 8 bases for J; bases not matched to a gene: 10. Germline CDR1 and CDR2: GTSNPN and SVGIG (reference sequence). The CDR3 is made up of 15 amino acids. The CDR3 sequence is CAWSLLAGRADEQFF. As DNA, the CDR3 is TGTGCCTGGAGTCTGCTAGCGGGACGGGCGGATGAGCAGTTCTTC.